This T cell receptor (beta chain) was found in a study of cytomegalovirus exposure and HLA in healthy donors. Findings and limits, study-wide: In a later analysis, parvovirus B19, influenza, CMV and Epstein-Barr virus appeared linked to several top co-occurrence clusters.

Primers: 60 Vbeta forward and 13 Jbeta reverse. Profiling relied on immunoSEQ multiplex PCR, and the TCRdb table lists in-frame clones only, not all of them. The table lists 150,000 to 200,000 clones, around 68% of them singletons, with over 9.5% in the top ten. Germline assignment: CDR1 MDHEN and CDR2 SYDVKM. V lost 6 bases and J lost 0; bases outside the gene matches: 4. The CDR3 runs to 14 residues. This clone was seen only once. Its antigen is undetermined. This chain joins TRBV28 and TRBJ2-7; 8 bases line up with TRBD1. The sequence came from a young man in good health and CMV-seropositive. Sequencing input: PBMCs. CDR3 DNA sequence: TGTGCCAGCAGCTGGGGACAGGTCTCCTACGAGCAGTACTTC. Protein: CASSWGQVSYEQYF.